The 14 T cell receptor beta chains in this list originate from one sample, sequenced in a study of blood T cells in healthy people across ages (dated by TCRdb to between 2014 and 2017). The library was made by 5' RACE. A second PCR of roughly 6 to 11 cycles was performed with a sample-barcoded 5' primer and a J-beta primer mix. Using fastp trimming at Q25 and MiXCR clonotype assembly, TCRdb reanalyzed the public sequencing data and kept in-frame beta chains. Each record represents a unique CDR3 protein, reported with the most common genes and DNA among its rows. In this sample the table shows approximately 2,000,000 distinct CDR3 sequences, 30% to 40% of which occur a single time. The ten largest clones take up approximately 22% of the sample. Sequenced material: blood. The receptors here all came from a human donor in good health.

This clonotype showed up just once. The CDR3, as DNA: TGCGCCAGCAGCTTGGATTTGGAGGATCAGCCCCAGCATTTT. It is translated as CASSLDLEDQPQHF. The gene calls are TRBV5-1 and TRBJ1-5; D is ambiguous. Trimming left V 0 bases short and J 5 bases short, with 9 bases between. This CDR3 region has 14 residues. CDR1 is SGHRS, CDR2 YFSETQ, per germline.

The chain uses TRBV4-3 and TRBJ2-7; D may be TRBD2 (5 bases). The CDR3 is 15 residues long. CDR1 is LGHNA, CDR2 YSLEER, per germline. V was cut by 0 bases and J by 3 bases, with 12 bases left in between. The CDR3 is CASSQDSRGIYEQYF. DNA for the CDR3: TGCGCCAGCAGCCAAGATTCAAGAGGGATCTACGAGCAGTACTTC.

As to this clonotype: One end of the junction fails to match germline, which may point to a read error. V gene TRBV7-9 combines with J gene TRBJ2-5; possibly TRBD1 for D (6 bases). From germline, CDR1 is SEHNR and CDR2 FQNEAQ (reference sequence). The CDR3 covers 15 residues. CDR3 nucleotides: TGCGCCAGCAGCGTGCACAGGGACGGGCAAGAGACCCAGTACTTC. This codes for CASSVHRDGQETQYF.

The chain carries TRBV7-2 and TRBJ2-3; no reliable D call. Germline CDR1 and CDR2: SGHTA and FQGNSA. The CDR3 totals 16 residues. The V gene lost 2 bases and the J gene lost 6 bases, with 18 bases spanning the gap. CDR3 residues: CASSLQTGERADTQYF. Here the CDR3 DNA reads TGTGCCAGCAGCTTACAAACCGGAGAACGGGCGGATACGCAGTATTTT.

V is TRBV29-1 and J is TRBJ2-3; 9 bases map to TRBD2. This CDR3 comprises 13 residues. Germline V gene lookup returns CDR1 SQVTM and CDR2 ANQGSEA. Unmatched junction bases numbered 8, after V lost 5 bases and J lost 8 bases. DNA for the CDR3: TGCAGCGTTCAGGCGGGGGGGGAGGGTACGCAGTATTTT. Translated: CSVQAGGEGTQYF.

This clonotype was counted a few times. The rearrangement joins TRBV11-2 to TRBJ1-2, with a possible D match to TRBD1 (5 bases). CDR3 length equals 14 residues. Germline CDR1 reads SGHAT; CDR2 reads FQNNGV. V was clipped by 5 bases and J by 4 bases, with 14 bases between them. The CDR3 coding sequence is TGTGCCAGCAGCCTCGGGACCTTGCTCTATGGCTACACCTTC. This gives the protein CASSLGTLLYGYTF.

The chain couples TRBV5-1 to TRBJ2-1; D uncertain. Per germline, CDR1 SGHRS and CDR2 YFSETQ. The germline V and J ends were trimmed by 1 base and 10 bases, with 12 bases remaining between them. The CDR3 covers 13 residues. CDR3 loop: CASSLIVLGEQFF. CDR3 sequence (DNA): TGCGCCAGCAGCTTGATTGTGTTGGGCGAGCAGTTCTTC.

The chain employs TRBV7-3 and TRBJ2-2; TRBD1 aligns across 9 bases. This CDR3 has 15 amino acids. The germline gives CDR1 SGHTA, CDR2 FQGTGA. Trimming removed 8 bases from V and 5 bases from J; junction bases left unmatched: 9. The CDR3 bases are TGTGCCAGCGGACACCGGGACAGGGTTACCGGGGAGCTGTTTTTT. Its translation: CASGHRDRVTGELFF.

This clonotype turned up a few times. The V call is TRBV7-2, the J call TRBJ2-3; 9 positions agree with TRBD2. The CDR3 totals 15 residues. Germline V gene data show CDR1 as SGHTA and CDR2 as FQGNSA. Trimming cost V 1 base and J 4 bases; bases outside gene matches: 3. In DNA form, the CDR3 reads TGTGCCAGCAGCTTAGAGGGACTAGCCCCAGATACGCAGTATTTT. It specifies CASSLEGLAPDTQYF.

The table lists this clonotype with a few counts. In DNA, the CDR3 is TGCGCCAGCAGCGGCGGACGGGCTCACTATGGCTACACCTTC. Translated, it gives CASSGGRAHYGYTF. The rearrangement joins TRBV5-1 to TRBJ1-2; D call uncertain. Trimming pared 4 bases from V and 3 bases from J, leaving 13 bases between. Germline V gene lookup returns CDR1 SGHRS and CDR2 YFSETQ. CDR3 length equals 14 residues.

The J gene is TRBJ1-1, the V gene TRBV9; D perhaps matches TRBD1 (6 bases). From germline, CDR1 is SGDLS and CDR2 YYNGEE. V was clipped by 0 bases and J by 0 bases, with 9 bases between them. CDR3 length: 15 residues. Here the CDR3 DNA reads TGTGCCAGCAGCGTAGAGGGGGGCATGAACACTGAAGCTTTCTTT. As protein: CASSVEGGMNTEAFF.

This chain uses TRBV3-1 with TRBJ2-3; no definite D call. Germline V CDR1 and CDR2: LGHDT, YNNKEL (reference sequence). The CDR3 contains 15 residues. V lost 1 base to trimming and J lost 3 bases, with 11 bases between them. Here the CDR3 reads CASSQVLDFTDTQYF. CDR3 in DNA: TGTGCCAGCAGCCAAGTGCTAGATTTTACAGATACGCAGTATTTT.

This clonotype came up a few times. CDR3 sequence (DNA): TGTGCCAGCAGTGATTCCTCAGGGACAGGTCAGCCCCAGCATTTT. Translating it yields CASSDSSGTGQPQHF. V usage is TRBV2 and J usage is TRBJ1-5; 8 bases align to TRBD1. Germline CDR1 is SNHLY and CDR2 is FYNNEI. V trimming: 3 bases; J trimming: 6 bases; junction bases outside the gene matches: 7. The CDR3 has 15 amino acids.

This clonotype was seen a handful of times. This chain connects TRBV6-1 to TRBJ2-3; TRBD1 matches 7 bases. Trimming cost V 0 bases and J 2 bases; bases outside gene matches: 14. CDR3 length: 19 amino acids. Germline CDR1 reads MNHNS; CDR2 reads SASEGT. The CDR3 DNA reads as TGTGCCAGCAGTGAAGCCCGACAGGGCGTTCCTCGTTCCACAGATACGCAGTATTTT. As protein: CASSEARQGVPRSTDTQYF.